These 19 T cell receptor beta chains share one sample of origin, sequenced in a study of a mutant IDH1 vaccine in newly diagnosed glioma. The time point is: week 35, safety follow-up. In the vaccine, a single dose held 300 ug of the mutant IDH1 20-mer peptide, along with topical imiquimod. Sequencing used immunoSEQ multiplex PCR; TCRdb keeps in-frame clones, though not all of them. The table has fewer than 35,000 clones, about 80% seen once. For these TCRs, the target antigens are not known. The sequences come from PBMCs, collected from a glioma patient whose treatment included an IDH1 peptide vaccine. The receptors here all came from a woman aged 40-49 years with glioma.

This clone was seen only once. The V call is TRBV14, the J call TRBJ1-6, with D maybe TRBD1 (5 bases). V dropped 1 base and J dropped 7 bases, with 14 bases sitting between them. CDR1 and CDR2 from the germline V gene are SGHDN and FVKESK. The CDR3 length is 16 residues. The CDR3 loop reads CASSQAFGGSNSPLHF. The CDR3 DNA follows: TGTGCCAGCAGCCAAGCCTTCGGGGGTTCGAATTCACCCCTCCACTTT. Full variable domain (outside the CDR3, taken from reference TRBV14 and TRBJ1-6): EAGVTQFPSHSVIEKGQTVTLRCDPISGHDNLYWYRRVMGKEIKFLLHFVKESKQDESGMPNNRFLAERTGGTYSTLKVQPAELEDSGVYFCASSQAFGGSNSPLHFGNGTRLTVT.

This clone came up a few times. Germline is not matched at one junction end, which may reflect a read error. The chain is built from TRBV7-9 and TRBJ1-2, with D uncertain. CDR1 SEHNR and CDR2 FQNEAQ come from the germline V gene (reference sequence). This CDR3 has 12 residues. CDR3 DNA: TGTGCCAGCAGCTTAGCGGGTCCTGAGACGGCCTTC. Amino acid sequence: CASSLAGPETAF. The whole variable domain, remainder taken from reference TRBV7-9 and TRBJ1-2, is DTGVSQNPRHKITKRGQNVTFRCDPISEHNRLYWYRQTLGQGPEFLTYFQNEAQLEKSRLLSDRFSAERPKGSFSTLEIQRTEQGDSAMYLCASSLAGPETAFGSGTRLTVV.

J is TRBJ1-4 and V is TRBV7-2, with D maybe TRBD1 (5 bases). Trimming shortened V by 0 bases and J by 7 bases, and 9 bases separated the two germline ends. Germline V gene data show CDR1 as SGHTA and CDR2 as FQGNSA. This CDR3 has 14 residues. CDR3 sequence: CASSLAGRPEKLFF. The DNA of the CDR3 is TGTGCCAGCAGCTTAGCGGGACGGCCTGAAAAACTGTTTTTT.

The rearrangement links TRBV5-1 to TRBJ2-7, with unresolved D. The CDR3 consists of 13 residues. Trimming shortened V by 4 bases and J by 3 bases, and 11 bases separated the two germline ends. The germline V gene has CDR1 SGHRS and CDR2 YFSETQ. This CDR3 reads CASSMESFYEQYF. CDR3 in DNA: TGCGCCAGCAGCATGGAGTCGTTCTACGAGCAGTACTTC.

The J gene is TRBJ1-5, the V gene TRBV19; 10 bases fit TRBD1. The V and J ends lost 6 bases and 4 bases, in that order; junction bases with no gene match: 3. Germline V gene data show CDR1 as LNHDA and CDR2 as SQIVND (reference sequence). CDR3 size: 14 residues. The CDR3 is CASSPGQGNQPQHF. The CDR3 DNA follows: TGTGCCAGTAGCCCGGGACAGGGGAATCAGCCCCAGCATTTT.

The rearrangement joins TRBV6-1 to TRBJ2-7; a weak D match, TRBD2 (7 bases). The CDR3 contains 15 residues. The germline CDR1 and CDR2 sequences are MNHNS and SASEGT. V was trimmed by 5 bases and J by 7 bases, leaving 21 bases between them. This CDR3 is CASSPGGGGLLEQYF. The CDR3, as DNA: TGTGCCAGCAGTCCTGGGGGAGGGGGGCTATTGGAGCAGTACTTC.

The V gene is TRBV2, the J gene TRBJ2-7; 8 positions match TRBD1. Trimming removed 6 bases from V and 6 bases from J; junction bases left unmatched: 7. The CDR3 totals 13 residues. The germline V gene encodes CDR1 SNHLY and CDR2 FYNNEI. The CDR3 here is CASRQGGTREQYF. The CDR3 bases are TGTGCCAGCAGACAGGGGGGTACGCGCGAGCAGTACTTC.

This rearrangement joins TRBV18 to TRBJ1-1; 8 positions match TRBD1. J was trimmed by 1 base and V by 4 bases; bases with no gene match: 5. The CDR3 totals 15 residues. The germline V gene has CDR1 KGHSH and CDR2 LQKENI. The CDR3 DNA is TGTGCCAGCTCACTACGGGACAGGAAGAACACTGAAGCTTTCTTT. It encodes CASSLRDRKNTEAFF.

The J gene is TRBJ2-3, the V gene TRBV7-9; no definite D call. V was pared by 7 bases and J by 7 bases, with 15 bases between. Per the germline V gene, CDR1 is SEHNR and CDR2 is FQNEAQ (reference sequence). The CDR3 is made up of 13 amino acids. The chain's CDR3 is CASNMGGDYTQYF. As DNA, the CDR3 is TGTGCCAGCAATATGGGCGGTGACTATACGCAGTATTTT.

This chain joins TRBV27 and TRBJ1-3, with D maybe TRBD1 (5 bases). V was cut by 5 bases and J by 0 bases, with 8 bases left in between. Germline values: CDR1 MNHEY, CDR2 SMNVEV (reference sequence). This CDR3 region has 14 residues. CDR3 bases: TGTGCCAGCAGTCACAGGCTCTCTGGAAACACCATATATTTT. This encodes CASSHRLSGNTIYF.

The chain joins TRBV30 to TRBJ1-2, with 10 bases matching TRBD1. V lost 8 bases and J lost 4; bases outside the gene matches: 4. CDR1 is GTSNPN, CDR2 SVGIG, per germline (reference sequence). The CDR3 has 12 amino acids. CDR3 sequence: CAEGQGGYGYTF. For the CDR3, the DNA is TGTGCCGAAGGACAGGGGGGCTATGGCTACACCTTC.

This clone was counted a few times. This rearrangement joins TRBV2 to TRBJ1-1, with D unclear. Germline CDR1 SNHLY, CDR2 FYNNEI. V was pared by 3 bases and J by 1 base, with 6 bases between. The CDR3 totals 13 residues. The CDR3 region is CASSDDSNTEAFF. In DNA form, the CDR3 reads TGTGCCAGCAGTGACGACTCGAACACTGAAGCTTTCTTT.

The rearrangement uses TRBV10-2 and TRBJ1-2; the match to TRBD1 covers 8 bases. Germline-derived CDR1 and CDR2 are WSHSY and SAAADI. The CDR3 totals 14 residues. J gave up 6 bases and V 4 bases, and 7 bases lay outside the gene matches. For the CDR3, the DNA is TGCGCCAGCAGTGTGGCAGGGGGCCGGAATGGCTACACCTTC. As protein: CASSVAGGRNGYTF.

This chain uses TRBV28 with TRBJ1-5, with no clear D. Germline-derived CDR1 and CDR2 are MDHEN and SYDVKM. Between the trimmed V and J ends, which lost 6 bases and 1 base, there was a span of 19 bases. The CDR3 consists of 17 residues. This chain's CDR3 is CASSPPSFRVSNQPQHF. CDR3 in DNA: TGTGCCAGCAGCCCCCCAAGTTTTAGGGTGAGCAATCAGCCCCAGCATTTT. The full variable domain, completed using reference TRBV28 and TRBJ1-5, is DVKVTQSSRYLVKRTGEKVFLECVQDMDHENMFWYRQDPGLGLRLIYFSYDVKMKEKGDIPEGYSVSREKKERFSLILESASTNQTSMYLCASSPPSFRVSNQPQHFGDGTRLSIL.

In its sample, this clone was seen once. The genes are TRBV5-4 and TRBJ2-5; 8 bases are shared with TRBD1. The trim removed 4 bases at V and 4 bases at J, leaving 6 bases unmatched. CDR1 is SGHNT, CDR2 YYREEE, per germline (reference sequence). The CDR3 is 14 residues long. CDR3 bases: TGTGCCAGCAGCGACCGACAGGGGCTAGAGACCCAGTACTTC. This encodes CASSDRQGLETQYF.

Points on this clone: Relative to the germline gene, one junction end is altered; a read error may explain this. The V and J genes are TRBV18 and TRBJ1-2; no clear D gene. The CDR3 extends over 14 amino acids. Germline V gene sequence: CDR1 KGHSH, CDR2 LQKENI. The chain's CDR3 is CASSPLTEAGGYTF. The CDR3 nucleotides are TGTGCCAGCTCTCCACTCACGGAGGCGGGTGGCTACACCTTC.

This clone came up a few times. The V gene is TRBV10-3, the J gene TRBJ1-1, with D tentatively TRBD1 (5 bases). With 2 bases removed from V and 3 bases from J, the gap between germline ends came to 7 bases. The CDR3 has 13 residues. CDR1 ENHRY and CDR2 SYGVKD come from the germline V gene. The CDR3 nucleotides read TGTGCCATCAGTGAGCGGGGGGACACTGAAGCTTTCTTT. It codes for CAISERGDTEAFF.

The chain combines TRBV4-1 with TRBJ2-1; 13 bases are a match to TRBD2. V lost 6 bases, J lost 4 bases, and 3 bases stayed unmatched. Per germline, CDR1 MGHRA and CDR2 YSYEKL. CDR3 length: 15 residues. The CDR3 sequence: CASSRLAGGYNEQFF. The CDR3 DNA follows: TGCGCCAGCAGTCGACTAGCGGGGGGATACAATGAGCAGTTCTTC.

This clone occurred a few times. J is TRBJ1-2 and V is TRBV30; 7 bases are shared with TRBD1. The junction had 5 bases not matched to a gene; V was cut back by 3 bases and J by 4 bases. The CDR3 covers 13 residues. Per the germline V gene, CDR1 is GTSNPN and CDR2 is SVGIG (reference sequence). In DNA form, the CDR3 reads TGTGCCTGGAGCCGGGACAGACTCTATGGCTACACCTTC. Protein sequence: CAWSRDRLYGYTF.